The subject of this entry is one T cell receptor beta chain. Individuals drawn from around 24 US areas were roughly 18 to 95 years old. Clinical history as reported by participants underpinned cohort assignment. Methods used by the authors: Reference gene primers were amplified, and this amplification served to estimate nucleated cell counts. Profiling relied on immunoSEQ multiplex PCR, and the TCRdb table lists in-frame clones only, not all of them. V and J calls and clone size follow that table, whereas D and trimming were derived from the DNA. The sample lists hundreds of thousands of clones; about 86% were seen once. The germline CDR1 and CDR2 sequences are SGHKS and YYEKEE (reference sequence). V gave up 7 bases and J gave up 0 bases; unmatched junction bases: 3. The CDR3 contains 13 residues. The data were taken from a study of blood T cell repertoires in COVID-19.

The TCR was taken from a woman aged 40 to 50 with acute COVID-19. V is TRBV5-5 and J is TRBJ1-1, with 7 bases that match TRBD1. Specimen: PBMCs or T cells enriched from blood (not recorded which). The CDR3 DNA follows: TGTGCCAGCTTTCAGGGGGTGAACACTGAAGCTTTCTTT. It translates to CASFQGVNTEAFF.